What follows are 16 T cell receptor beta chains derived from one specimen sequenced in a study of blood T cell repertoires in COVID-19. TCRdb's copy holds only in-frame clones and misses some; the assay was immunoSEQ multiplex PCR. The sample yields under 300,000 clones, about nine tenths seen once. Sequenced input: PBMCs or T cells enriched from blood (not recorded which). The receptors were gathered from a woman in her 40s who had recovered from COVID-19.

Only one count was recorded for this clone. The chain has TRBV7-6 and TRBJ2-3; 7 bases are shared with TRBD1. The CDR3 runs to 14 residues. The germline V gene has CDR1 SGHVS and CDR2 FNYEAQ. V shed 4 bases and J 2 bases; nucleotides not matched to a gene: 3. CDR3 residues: CASSSQGITDTQYF. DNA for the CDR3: TGTGCCAGCAGCTCACAGGGGATCACAGATACGCAGTATTTT.

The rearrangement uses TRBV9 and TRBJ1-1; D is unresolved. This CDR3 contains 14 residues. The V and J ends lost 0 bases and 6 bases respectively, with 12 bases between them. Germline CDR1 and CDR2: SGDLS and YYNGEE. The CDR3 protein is CASSVGLSGPEAFF. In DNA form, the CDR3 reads TGTGCCAGCAGCGTAGGGCTGTCGGGTCCTGAAGCTTTCTTT.

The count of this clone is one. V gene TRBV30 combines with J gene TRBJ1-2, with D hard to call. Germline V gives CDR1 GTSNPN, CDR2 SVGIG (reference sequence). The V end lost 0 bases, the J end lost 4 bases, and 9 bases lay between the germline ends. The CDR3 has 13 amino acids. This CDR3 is CAWSVHEGYGYTF. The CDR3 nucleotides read TGTGCCTGGAGTGTGCACGAGGGCTATGGCTACACCTTC. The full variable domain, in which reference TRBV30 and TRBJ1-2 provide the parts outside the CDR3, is SQTIHQWPATLVQPVGSPLSLECTVEGTSNPNLYWYRQAAGRGLQLLFYSVGIGQISSEVPQNLSASRPQDRQFILSSKKLLLSDSGFYLCAWSVHEGYGYTFGSGTRLTVV.

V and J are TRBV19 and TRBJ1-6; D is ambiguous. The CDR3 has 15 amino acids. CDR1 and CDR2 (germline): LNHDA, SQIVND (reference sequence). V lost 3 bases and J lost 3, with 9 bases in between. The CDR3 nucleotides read TGTGCCAGTAGTATCCGGGGAGTCTATAATTCACCCCTCCACTTT. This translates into CASSIRGVYNSPLHF.

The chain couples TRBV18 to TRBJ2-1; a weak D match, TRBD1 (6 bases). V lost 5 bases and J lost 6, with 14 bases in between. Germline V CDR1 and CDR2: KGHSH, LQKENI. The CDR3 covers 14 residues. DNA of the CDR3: TGTGCCAGCTCATCATCGACAGGAAGCAATGAGCAGTTCTTC. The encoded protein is CASSSSTGSNEQFF.

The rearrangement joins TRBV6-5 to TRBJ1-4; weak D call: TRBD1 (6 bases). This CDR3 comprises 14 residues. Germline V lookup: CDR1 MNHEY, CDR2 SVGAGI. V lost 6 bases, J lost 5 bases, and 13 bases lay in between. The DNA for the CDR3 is TGTGCCAGCAGACTACAGGGCGGAAATGAAAAACTGTTTTTT. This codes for CASRLQGGNEKLFF.

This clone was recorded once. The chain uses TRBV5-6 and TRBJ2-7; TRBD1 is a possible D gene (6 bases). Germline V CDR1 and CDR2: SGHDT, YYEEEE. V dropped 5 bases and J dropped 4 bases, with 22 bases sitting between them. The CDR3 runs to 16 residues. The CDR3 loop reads CASSSMGALFDYEQYF. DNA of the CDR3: TGTGCCAGCAGTAGTATGGGGGCGCTTTTTGATTACGAGCAGTACTTC. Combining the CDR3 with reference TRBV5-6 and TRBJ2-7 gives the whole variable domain DAGVTQSPTHLIKTRGQQVTLRCSPKSGHDTVSWYQQALGQGPQFIFQYYEEEERQRGNFPDRFSGHQFPNYSSELNVNALLLGDSALYLCASSSMGALFDYEQYFGPGTRLTVT.

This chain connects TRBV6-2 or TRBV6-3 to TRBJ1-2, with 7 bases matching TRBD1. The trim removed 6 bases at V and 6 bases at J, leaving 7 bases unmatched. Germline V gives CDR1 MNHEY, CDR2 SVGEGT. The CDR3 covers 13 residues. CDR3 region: CASSLTGSHGYTF. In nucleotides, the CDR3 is TGTGCCAGCAGCCTGACAGGGTCGCATGGCTACACCTTC.

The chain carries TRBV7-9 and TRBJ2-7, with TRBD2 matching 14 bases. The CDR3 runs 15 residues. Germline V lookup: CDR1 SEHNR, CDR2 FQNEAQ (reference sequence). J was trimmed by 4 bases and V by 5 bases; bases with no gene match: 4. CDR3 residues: CASSQGLAGEYEQYF. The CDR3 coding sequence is TGTGCCAGCAGCCAGGGACTAGCGGGAGAGTACGAGCAGTACTTC.

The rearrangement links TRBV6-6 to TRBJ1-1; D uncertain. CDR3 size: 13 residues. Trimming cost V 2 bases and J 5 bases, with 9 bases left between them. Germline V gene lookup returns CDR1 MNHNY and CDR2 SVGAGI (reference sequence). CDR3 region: CASSYPAVTEAFF. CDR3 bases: TGTGCCAGCAGTTACCCGGCGGTAACTGAAGCTTTCTTT.

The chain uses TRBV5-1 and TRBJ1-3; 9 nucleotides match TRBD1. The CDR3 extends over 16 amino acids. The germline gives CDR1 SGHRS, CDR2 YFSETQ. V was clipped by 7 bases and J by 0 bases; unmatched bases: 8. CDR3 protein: CASAGQGSNSGNTIYF. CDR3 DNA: TGCGCCAGCGCCGGACAGGGGTCAAACTCTGGAAACACCATATATTTT.

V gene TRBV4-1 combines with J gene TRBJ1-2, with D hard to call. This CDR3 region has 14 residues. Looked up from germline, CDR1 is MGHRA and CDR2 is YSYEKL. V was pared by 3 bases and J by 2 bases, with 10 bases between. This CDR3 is CASSHPGRNYGYTF. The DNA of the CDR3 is TGCGCCAGCAGCCATCCGGGGAGGAACTATGGCTACACCTTC.

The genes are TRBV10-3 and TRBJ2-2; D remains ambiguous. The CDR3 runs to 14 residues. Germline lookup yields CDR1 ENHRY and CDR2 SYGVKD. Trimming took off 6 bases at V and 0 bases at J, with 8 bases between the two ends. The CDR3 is CAISSVSNTGELFF. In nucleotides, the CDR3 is TGTGCCATCAGCAGCGTTTCGAACACCGGGGAGCTGTTTTTT.

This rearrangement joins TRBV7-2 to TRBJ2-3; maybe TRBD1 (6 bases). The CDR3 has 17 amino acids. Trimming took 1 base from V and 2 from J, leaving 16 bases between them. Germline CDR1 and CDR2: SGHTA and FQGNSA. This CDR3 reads CASSLGTLGGYTDTQYF. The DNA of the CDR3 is TGTGCCAGCAGCTTAGGGACTCTAGGGGGTTACACAGATACGCAGTATTTT.

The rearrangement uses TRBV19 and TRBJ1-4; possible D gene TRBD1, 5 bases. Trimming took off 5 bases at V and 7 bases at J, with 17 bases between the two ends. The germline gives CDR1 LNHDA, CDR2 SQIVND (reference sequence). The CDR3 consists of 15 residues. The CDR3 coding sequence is TGTGCCAGTAGTCGGGACGGGGGAGGAAGTGAAAAACTGTTTTTT. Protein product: CASSRDGGGSEKLFF.

CDR3 bases: TGCAGTGCTAGTCGGACAGGCCTTTCGAACACTGAAGCTTTCTTT. It translates to CSASRTGLSNTEAFF. The chain uses TRBV20-1 and TRBJ1-1; TRBD1 matches 7 bases. V shed 3 bases, J shed 1 base, and the junction held 8 bases outside the gene matches. Germline assignment: CDR1 DFQATT and CDR2 SNEGSKA (reference sequence). CDR3 size: 15 residues.